Each of the 3 T cell receptor beta chains below was sequenced from the same sample in a study of T-cell reconstitution after alpha-beta-depleted transplantation in children. As it was prepared, the TCRbeta library received unique molecular identifiers. TCRdb re-called the PCR reads through MiXCR, storing one row per CDR3 protein. The sample lists some 640,000 distinct CDR3 sequences, roughly 15% seen once, with approximately 1% in the top ten. The sample in question was PBMCs from the stem cell graft donor, obtained from the stem cell graft. The receptors shown here come from a human donor who donated a stem cell graft to a child with acute myeloid leukemia.

V gene TRBV28 combines with J gene TRBJ2-5; tentative D call: TRBD1 (5 bases). The CDR3 runs 17 residues. The V end lost 4 bases, the J end lost 0 bases, and 18 bases lay between the germline ends. CDR1 MDHEN and CDR2 SYDVKM come from the germline V gene. CDR3 nucleotide sequence: TGTGCCAGCAGTTATGACGTAATGAAGGGGAACCAAGAGACCCAGTACTTC. Protein product: CASSYDVMKGNQETQYF.

This clonotype was counted only a few times. The gene calls are TRBV20-1 and TRBJ1-2; the D is unclear. V lost 6 bases and J lost 6, with 17 bases in between. CDR1 and CDR2 (germline): DFQATT, SNEGSKA (reference sequence). The CDR3 is made up of 13 amino acids. The CDR3 DNA sequence: TGCAGTGCCGCGTCCGCCTCCGAAGATGGCTACACCTTC. It specifies CSAASASEDGYTF.

The V gene is TRBV7-3, the J gene TRBJ2-2; 9 bases are a match to TRBD1. V lost 4 bases and J lost 3; bases outside the gene matches: 6. The CDR3 consists of 16 residues. Germline V gene sequence: CDR1 SGHTA, CDR2 FQGTGA. The CDR3 sequence is CASSSPTGGDTGELFF. CDR3 DNA sequence: TGTGCCAGCAGCTCACCGACAGGGGGTGACACCGGGGAGCTGTTTTTT.